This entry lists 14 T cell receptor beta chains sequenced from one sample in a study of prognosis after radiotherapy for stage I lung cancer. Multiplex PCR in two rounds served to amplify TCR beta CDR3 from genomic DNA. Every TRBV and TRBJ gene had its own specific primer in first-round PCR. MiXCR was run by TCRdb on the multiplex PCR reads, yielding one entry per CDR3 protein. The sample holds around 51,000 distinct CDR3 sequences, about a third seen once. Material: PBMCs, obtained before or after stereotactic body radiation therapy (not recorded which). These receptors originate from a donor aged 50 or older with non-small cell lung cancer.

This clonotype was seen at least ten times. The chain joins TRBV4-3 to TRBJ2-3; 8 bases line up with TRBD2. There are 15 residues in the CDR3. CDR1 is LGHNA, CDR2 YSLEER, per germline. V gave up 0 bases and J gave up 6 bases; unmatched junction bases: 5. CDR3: CASSQEATSADTQYF. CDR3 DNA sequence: TGCGCCAGCAGCCAAGAGGCGACTAGCGCCGATACGCAGTATTTT.

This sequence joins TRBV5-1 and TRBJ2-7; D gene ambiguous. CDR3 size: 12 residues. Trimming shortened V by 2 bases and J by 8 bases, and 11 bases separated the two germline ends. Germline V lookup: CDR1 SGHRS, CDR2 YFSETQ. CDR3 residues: CASSFNRRQQYF. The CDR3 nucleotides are TGCGCCAGCAGCTTTAACCGTCGCCAGCAGTACTTC.

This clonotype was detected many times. The CDR3 nucleotides are TGTGCCAGCAGCCAGGGGGCCGGTGAGCAGTTCTTC. Translation gives CASSQGAGEQFF. V gene TRBV2 combines with J gene TRBJ2-1; 8 bases align to TRBD1. The CDR3 consists of 12 residues. Germline V lookup: CDR1 SNHLY, CDR2 FYNNEI. V lost 6 bases and J lost 9; bases outside the gene matches: 4.

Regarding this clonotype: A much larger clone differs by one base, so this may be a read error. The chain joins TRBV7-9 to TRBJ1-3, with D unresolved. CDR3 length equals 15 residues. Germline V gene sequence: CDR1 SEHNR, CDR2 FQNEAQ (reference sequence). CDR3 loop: CASSLGSREGNAIYF. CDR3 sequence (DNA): TGTGCCAGCAGCTTAGGCAGCCGGGAAGGAAACGCCATATATTTT. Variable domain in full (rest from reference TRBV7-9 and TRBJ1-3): DTGVSQNPRHKITKRGQNVTFRCDPISEHNRLYWYRQTLGQGPEFLTYFQNEAQLEKSRLLSDRFSAERPKGSFSTLEIQRTEQGDSAMYLCASSLGSREGNAIYFGEGSWLTVV.

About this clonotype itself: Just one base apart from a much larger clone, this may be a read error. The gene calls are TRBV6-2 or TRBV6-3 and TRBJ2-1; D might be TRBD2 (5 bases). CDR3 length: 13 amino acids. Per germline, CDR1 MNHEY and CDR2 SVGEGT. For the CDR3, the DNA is TGTGCCAACAGTTCTGGAGTACTAGGTGAGCAGTTCTTC. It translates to CANSSGVLGEQFF.

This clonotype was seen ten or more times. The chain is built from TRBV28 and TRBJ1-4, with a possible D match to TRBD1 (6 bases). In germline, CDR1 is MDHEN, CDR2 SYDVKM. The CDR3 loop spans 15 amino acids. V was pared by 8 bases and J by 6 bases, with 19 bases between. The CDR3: CASASGGAGDEKLFF. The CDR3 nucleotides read TGTGCCAGCGCCTCCGGGGGGGCTGGGGATGAAAAACTGTTTTTT. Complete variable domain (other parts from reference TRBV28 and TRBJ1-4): DVKVTQSSRYLVKRTGEKVFLECVQDMDHENMFWYRQDPGLGLRLIYFSYDVKMKEKGDIPEGYSVSREKKERFSLILESASTNQTSMYLCASASGGAGDEKLFFGSGTQLSVL.

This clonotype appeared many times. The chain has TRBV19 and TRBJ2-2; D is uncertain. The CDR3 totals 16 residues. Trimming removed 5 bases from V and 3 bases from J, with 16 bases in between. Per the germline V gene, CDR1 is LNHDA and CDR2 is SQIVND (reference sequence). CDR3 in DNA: TGTGCCAGTAGTCGGTACCCGGGCAGGCACACCGGGGAGCTGTTTTTT. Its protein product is CASSRYPGRHTGELFF.

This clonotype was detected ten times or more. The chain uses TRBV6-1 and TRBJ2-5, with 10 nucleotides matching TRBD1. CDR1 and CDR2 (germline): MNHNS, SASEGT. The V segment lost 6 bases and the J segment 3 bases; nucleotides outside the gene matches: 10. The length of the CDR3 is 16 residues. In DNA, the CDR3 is TGTGCCAGCAGCCCCTGGGGGACAGGGGCCAAAGAGACCCAGTACTTC. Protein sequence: CASSPWGTGAKETQYF.

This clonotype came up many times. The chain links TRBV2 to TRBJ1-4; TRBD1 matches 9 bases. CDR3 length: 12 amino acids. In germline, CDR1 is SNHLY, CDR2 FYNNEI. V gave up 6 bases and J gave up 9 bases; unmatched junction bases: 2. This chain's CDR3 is CASRGTGQKLFF. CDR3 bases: TGTGCCAGCAGGGGGACAGGGCAAAAACTGTTTTTT.

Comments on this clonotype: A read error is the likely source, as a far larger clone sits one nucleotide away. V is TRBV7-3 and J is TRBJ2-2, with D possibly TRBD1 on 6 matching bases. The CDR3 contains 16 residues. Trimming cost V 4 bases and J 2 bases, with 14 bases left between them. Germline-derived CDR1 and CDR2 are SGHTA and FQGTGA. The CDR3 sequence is CASSSGQPINTGELFF. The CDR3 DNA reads TGTGCCAGCAGCTCCGGACAGCCCATCAACACCGGGGAGCTGTTTTTT.

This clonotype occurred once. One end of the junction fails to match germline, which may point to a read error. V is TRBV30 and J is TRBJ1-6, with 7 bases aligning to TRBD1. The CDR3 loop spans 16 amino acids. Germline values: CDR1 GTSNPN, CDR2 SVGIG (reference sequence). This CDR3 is CACPGQNLINNPPLHF. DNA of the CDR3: TGTGCCTGCCCGGGACAGAATCTAATAAATAATCCACCCCTCCACTTT.

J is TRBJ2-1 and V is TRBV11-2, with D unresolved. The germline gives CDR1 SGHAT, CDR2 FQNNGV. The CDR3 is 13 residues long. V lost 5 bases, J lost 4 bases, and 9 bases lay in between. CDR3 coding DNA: TGTGCCAGCAGCATCGGACGGTACAATGAGCAGTTCTTC. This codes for CASSIGRYNEQFF.

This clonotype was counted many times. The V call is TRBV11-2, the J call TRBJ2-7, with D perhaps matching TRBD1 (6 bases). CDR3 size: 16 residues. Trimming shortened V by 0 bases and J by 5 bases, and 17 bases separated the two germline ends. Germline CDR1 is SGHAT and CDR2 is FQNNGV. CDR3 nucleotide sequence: TGTGCCAGCAGCTTAGATAACTCAGGGGTCCCCAACGAGCAGTACTTC. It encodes CASSLDNSGVPNEQYF.

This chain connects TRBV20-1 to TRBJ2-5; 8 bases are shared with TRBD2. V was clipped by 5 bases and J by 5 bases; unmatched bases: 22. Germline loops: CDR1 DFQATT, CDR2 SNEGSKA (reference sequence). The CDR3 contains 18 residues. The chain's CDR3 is CSAGRPGSGSCIGETQYF. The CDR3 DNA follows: TGCAGTGCTGGCCGCCCGGGGAGCGGGAGTTGTATTGGGGAGACCCAGTACTTC.